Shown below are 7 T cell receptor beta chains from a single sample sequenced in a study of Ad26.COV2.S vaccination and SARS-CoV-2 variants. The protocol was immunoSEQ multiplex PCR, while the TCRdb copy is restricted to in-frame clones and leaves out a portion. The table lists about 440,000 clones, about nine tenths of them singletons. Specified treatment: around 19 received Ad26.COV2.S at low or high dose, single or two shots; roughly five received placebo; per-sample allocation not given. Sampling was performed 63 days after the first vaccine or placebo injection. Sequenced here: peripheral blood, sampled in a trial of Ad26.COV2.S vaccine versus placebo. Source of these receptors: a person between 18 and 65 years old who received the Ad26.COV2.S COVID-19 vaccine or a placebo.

The CDR3 DNA sequence: TGTGCCACCAGCAGAGTTAGCCTTAGCACAGATACGCAGTATTTT. This encodes CATSRVSLSTDTQYF. The V call is TRBV15, the J call TRBJ2-3; no reliable D call. V shed 1 base and J shed 0 bases, with 8 bases lying between them. The CDR3 runs 15 residues. Germline lookup yields CDR1 LNHNV and CDR2 YYDKDF (reference sequence).

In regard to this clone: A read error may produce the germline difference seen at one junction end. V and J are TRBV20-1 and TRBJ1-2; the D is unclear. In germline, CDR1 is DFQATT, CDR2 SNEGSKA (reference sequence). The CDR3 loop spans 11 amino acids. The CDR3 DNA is TGCAGTGCTAGGACGGACTACGGCTACACCTTC. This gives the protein CSARTDYGYTF.

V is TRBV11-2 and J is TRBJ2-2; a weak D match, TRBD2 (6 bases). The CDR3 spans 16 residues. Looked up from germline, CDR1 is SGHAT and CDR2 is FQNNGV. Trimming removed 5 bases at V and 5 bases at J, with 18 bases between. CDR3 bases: TGTGCCAGCAGCGACCGCTCGGCAGGGACTACCGGGGAGCTGTTTTTT. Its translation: CASSDRSAGTTGELFF.

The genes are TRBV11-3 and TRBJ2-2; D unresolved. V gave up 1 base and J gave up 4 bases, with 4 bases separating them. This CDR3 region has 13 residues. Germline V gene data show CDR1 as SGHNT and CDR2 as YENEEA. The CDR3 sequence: CASSLVSTGELFF. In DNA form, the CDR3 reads TGTGCCAGCAGCTTAGTGTCCACCGGGGAGCTGTTTTTT.

CDR3 protein: CASSRNLYGRSPLHF. In DNA form, the CDR3 reads TGTGCCAGCAGCCGGAATCTTTACGGCAGGTCACCCCTCCACTTT. The chain joins TRBV5-4 to TRBJ1-6; no clear D. Per germline, CDR1 SGHNT and CDR2 YYREEE (reference sequence). Between the trimmed V and J ends, which lost 4 bases and 10 bases, there was a span of 18 bases. The CDR3 loop spans 15 amino acids.

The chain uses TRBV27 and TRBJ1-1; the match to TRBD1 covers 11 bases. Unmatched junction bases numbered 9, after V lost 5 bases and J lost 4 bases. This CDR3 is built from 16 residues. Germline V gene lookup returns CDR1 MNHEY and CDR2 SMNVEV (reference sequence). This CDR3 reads CASSPGQGAVGTEAFF. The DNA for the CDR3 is TGTGCCAGCAGTCCTGGACAGGGGGCGGTCGGCACTGAAGCTTTCTTT.

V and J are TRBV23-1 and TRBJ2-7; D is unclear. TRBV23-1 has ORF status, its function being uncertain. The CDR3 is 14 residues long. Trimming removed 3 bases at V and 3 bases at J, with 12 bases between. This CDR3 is CASSQGRTNYEQYF. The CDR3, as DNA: TGCGCCAGCAGTCAGGGCCGGACCAACTACGAGCAGTACTTC.